The rows below give T cell receptor beta chains drawn from one sample of a study of Graves' ophthalmopathy and Graves' hyperthyroidism. TCRdb recomputed calls from the multiplex PCR reads with MiXCR, one row per CDR3 protein. The profile covers under 800,000 distinct CDR3 sequences, with 22% appearing a single time and approximately 6.5% taken by the ten largest. The sample was peripheral blood. These receptors were obtained from a woman between 18 and 30 years old with stable Graves' hyperthyroidism. Some clones in this sample may be carry-over from other donors' samples. CDR3s include the opening cysteine and the closing phenylalanine or tryptophan. The D gene is left open where the match is weak. Size tells how often a clone was seen (once, few, many) or the class of an expanded clone, and some rows leave it out.

j_gene | v_gene | d_gene | abundance | CDR3aa | CDR3nt
TRBJ1-6 | TRBV14 | TRBD1 | many | CASSQARGGSSPLHF | TGTGCCAGCAGCCAAGCTCGAGGGGGCAGTTCACCCCTCCACTTT
TRBJ2-2 | TRBV4-3 | . | many | CASSRLLDTGELFF | TGCGCCAGCAGCCGCCTATTGGACACCGGGGAGCTGTTTTTT
TRBJ1-1 | TRBV27 | TRBD1 | . | CASSSRTGSNTEAFF | TGTGCCAGCAGTTCACGGACAGGGTCGAACACTGAAGCTTTCTTT
TRBJ1-2 | TRBV5-1 | TRBD1 | . | CASSSGQGPLLGGRYTF | TGCGCCAGCAGCTCGGGACAGGGCCCGTTATTGGGAGGGCGCTACACCTTC
TRBJ1-1 | TRBV7-3 | TRBD1 | many | CASSNATGKAFF | TGTGCCAGCAGCAACGCGACAGGGAAAGCTTTCTTT
TRBJ2-5 | TRBV29-1 | TRBD2 | many | CSVAPTSGNAETQYF | TGCAGCGTTGCGCCGACTAGCGGGAATGCGGAGACCCAGTACTTC
TRBJ2-2 | TRBV20-1 | . | many | CSASIHLNTGELFF | TGCAGTGCTAGTATCCACCTCAACACCGGGGAGCTGTTTTTT
TRBJ1-2 | TRBV9 | . | few | CASSVETGPNYGYTF | TGTGCCAGCAGCGTAGAAACAGGTCCCAACTATGGCTACACCTTC
TRBJ2-7 | TRBV29-1 | . | . | CSVAGSAYEQYF | TGCAGCGTTGCGGGGTCCGCCTACGAGCAGTACTTC
TRBJ1-1 | TRBV24-1 | TRBD1 | many | CATSDTPGTGGDTEAFF | TGTGCCACCAGTGATACCCCCGGGACAGGGGGCGACACTGAAGCTTTCTTT
TRBJ2-2 | TRBV4-1 | . | many | CASSPLTGNTGELFF | TGCGCCAGCAGCCCCCTGACAGGCAACACCGGGGAGCTGTTTTTT
TRBJ1-1 | TRBV28 | . | . | CASRIRATEAFF | TGTGCCAGCAGGATTCGGGCCACTGAAGCTTTCTTT
TRBJ1-5 | TRBV27 | . | many | CASSLVGIGNQPQHF | TGTGCCAGCAGTTTAGTGGGTATTGGCAATCAGCCCCAGCATTTT
TRBJ2-7 | TRBV28 | . | many | CASSSPENLSYEQYF | TGTGCCAGCAGTTCGCCAGAGAACCTCTCCTACGAGCAGTACTTC
TRBJ2-7 | TRBV16 | TRBD1 | many | CASSRDRGSEQYF | TGTGCCAGCAGCCGAGACAGGGGAAGCGAGCAGTACTTC
TRBJ1-1 | TRBV30 | . | . | CAWSPQGMNTEAFF | TGTGCCTGGAGCCCCCAGGGCATGAACACTGAAGCTTTCTTT
TRBJ2-7 | TRBV5-1 | TRBD2 | few | CASSSPASGVYEQYF | TGCGCCAGCAGCTCGCCCGCTAGCGGGGTCTACGAGCAGTACTTC
TRBJ1-1 | TRBV30 | . | many | CAWSDRGRTEAFF | TGTGCCTGGAGTGACCGGGGTCGGACTGAAGCTTTCTTT
TRBJ2-7 | TRBV7-2 | . | . | CASSQSLGLSYEQYF | TGTGCCAGCAGCCAAAGCTTGGGGCTCTCCTACGAGCAGTACTTC
TRBJ2-7 | TRBV27 | . | many | CASSLFRELVRYEQYF | TGTGCCAGCAGTTTATTCAGGGAGCTTGTGCGCTACGAGCAGTACTTC
TRBJ2-2 | TRBV20-1 | TRBD2 | many | CSAAGTSGRARTGELFF | TGCAGTGCTGCCGGGACTAGCGGGAGGGCGAGGACCGGGGAGCTGTTTTTT
TRBJ1-2 | TRBV6-5 | TRBD1 | . | CASSYSRGFYGYTF | TGTGCCAGCAGTTACTCCAGGGGGTTCTATGGCTACACCTTC
TRBJ2-7 | TRBV12-3/TRBV12-4 | . | few | CASSLIVAGAVEQYF | TGTGCCAGCAGTTTGATTGTGGCAGGTGCCGTCGAGCAGTACTTC
TRBJ1-1 | TRBV6-1 | . | many | CASSEDIGSLSTEAFF | TGTGCCAGCAGTGAAGATATAGGGTCCCTTAGCACTGAAGCTTTCTTT
TRBJ2-7 | TRBV20-1 | . | many | CSADTNSYEQYF | TGCAGTGCAGACACTAATTCCTACGAGCAGTACTTC
TRBJ2-5 | TRBV20-1 | TRBD2 | few | CSARVRGLAGYQETQYF | TGCAGTGCTAGAGTTCGGGGTCTAGCGGGCTACCAAGAGACCCAGTACTTC
TRBJ2-5 | TRBV18 | . | many | CASSPGNSKTQYF | TGTGCCAGCTCACCGGGAAACTCGAAGACCCAGTACTTC
TRBJ1-6 | TRBV6-5 | . | . | CASSSNRDNSPLHF | TGTGCCAGCAGTTCTAACAGGGATAATTCACCCCTCCACTTT
TRBJ1-5 | TRBV20-1 | . | many | CSALASEWPQHF | TGCAGTGCTCTGGCCTCGGAGTGGCCCCAGCATTTT
TRBJ2-2 | TRBV6-4 | TRBD1 | many | CASSEGSQGAGELFF | TGTGCCAGCAGTGAGGGATCCCAGGGGGCCGGGGAGCTGTTTTTT
TRBJ1-1 | TRBV6-5 | . | . | CASSYSGLGKNTEAFF | TGTGCCAGCAGTTACTCCGGCCTGGGGAAGAACACTGAAGCTTTCTTT
TRBJ2-4 | TRBV3-1 | TRBD2 | few | CASSPEAASGGAYDKNIQYF | TGTGCCAGCAGCCCCGAAGCAGCTAGCGGGGGGGCCTATGACAAAAACATTCAGTACTTC
TRBJ1-3 | TRBV7-2 | . | many | CANSFSTGSGGNTIYF | TGTGCCAACAGCTTTAGTACAGGGAGTGGTGGAAACACCATATATTTT
TRBJ1-5 | TRBV20-1 | . | . | CSATPLGQPQHF | TGCAGTGCCACCCCCCTAGGTCAGCCCCAGCATTTT
TRBJ2-7 | TRBV6-2/TRBV6-3 | TRBD2 | many | CASSQRRRASGSEQYF | TGTGCCAGCAGCCAGCGTCGGAGGGCTAGCGGCTCCGAGCAGTACTTC
TRBJ2-7 | TRBV15 | . | many | CATSSSGSSYEQYF | TGTGCCACCAGCAGTAGCGGTAGCTCCTACGAGCAGTACTTC
TRBJ1-1 | TRBV28 | . | many | CASSFSGFGKPEAFF | TGTGCCAGCAGTTTCTCAGGGTTCGGGAAACCTGAAGCTTTCTTT
TRBJ2-5 | TRBV7-2 | . | few | CASSAIGMKTQYF | TGTGCCAGTAGCGCGATAGGGATGAAGACCCAGTACTTC
TRBJ2-2 | TRBV6-2/TRBV6-3 | TRBD2 | few | CASSRTSGRFTGELFF | TGTGCCAGCAGTAGGACTAGCGGGAGGTTCACCGGGGAGCTGTTTTTT
TRBJ1-1 | TRBV14 | . | . | CASSQYGASTEAFF | TGTGCCAGCAGCCAATACGGGGCTAGCACTGAAGCTTTCTTT
TRBJ2-7 | TRBV6-1 | . | . | CASSELGGDYEQYF | TGTGCCAGCAGTGAATTGGGTGGGGACTACGAGCAGTACTTC
TRBJ2-7 | TRBV6-2/TRBV6-3 | . | . | CASSDRDPYEQYF | TGTGCCAGCAGTGACCGGGACCCCTACGAGCAGTACTTC
TRBJ1-5 | TRBV28 | . | many | CASSAPRGRGQPQHF | TGTGCCAGCAGTGCCCCGCGGGGACGCGGTCAGCCCCAGCATTTT
TRBJ1-5 | TRBV20-1 | . | many | CSARDTGLEQPQHF | TGCAGTGCTAGAGATACAGGGCTGGAGCAGCCCCAGCATTTT
TRBJ2-7 | TRBV12-3/TRBV12-4 | . | many | CASSADSPYEQYF | TGTGCCAGCAGTGCAGACAGCCCATACGAGCAGTACTTC
TRBJ2-5 | TRBV6-5 | TRBD2 | many | CASSYGLAGVETQYF | TGTGCCAGCAGTTACGGCCTAGCGGGGGTGGAGACCCAGTACTTC
TRBJ1-1 | TRBV11-2 | TRBD1 | many | CASSVSSSGGISTEAFF | TGTGCCAGCAGCGTTTCTTCTTCAGGGGGCATAAGCACTGAAGCTTTCTTT
TRBJ2-6 | TRBV11-1 | TRBD1 | many | CASSFTGVSGANVLTF | TGTGCCAGCAGCTTTACAGGGGTTTCTGGGGCCAACGTCCTGACTTTC
TRBJ1-1 | TRBV18 | . | many | CASSPPARENTEAFF | TGTGCCAGCTCACCACCTGCCAGGGAGAACACTGAAGCTTTCTTT
TRBJ2-7 | TRBV6-5 | . | many | CASSYSPTEPYEQYF | TGTGCCAGCAGTTACTCTCCAACCGAACCCTACGAGCAGTACTTC
TRBJ2-7 | TRBV29-1 | TRBD2 | many | CSVEDSLAGGNQYF | TGCAGCGTTGAAGACTCCCTAGCGGGGGGGAATCAGTACTTC
TRBJ1-5 | TRBV12-5 | . | many | CASGRFSNQPQHF | TGTGCTAGTGGTAGATTTAGCAATCAGCCCCAGCATTTT
TRBJ1-2 | TRBV29-1 | TRBD1 | . | CSGGTDDYGYTF | TGCAGCGGGGGGACAGACGACTATGGCTACACCTTC
TRBJ2-7 | TRBV12-3/TRBV12-4 | TRBD1 | many | CASRTGDRYEQYF | TGTGCCAGCAGAACAGGGGATAGGTACGAGCAGTACTTC